One and the same sample provided the 8 T cell receptor beta chains below, sequenced in a study of response to subunit inactivated influenza vaccine. TCRdb analysed the RT-PCR reads with MiXCR anew, one entry per CDR3 protein. The sample contains under 750,000 distinct CDR3 sequences, approximately 10% of which appear only once. The sequencing used PBMCs from blood, collected on the day of vaccination. The receptors originated from a man aged 45-65 years who received an inactivated influenza vaccine.

In DNA form, the CDR3 reads TGTGCCAGCAGCAGCCCGGGACAGGGGTTTTTTGAGCAGTACTTC. Protein: CASSSPGQGFFEQYF. The chain recombines TRBV12-3 or TRBV12-4 with TRBJ2-7, with 10 nucleotides matching TRBD1. CDR3 length: 15 residues. Losses at the gene ends were 6 bases for V and 7 bases for J; bases not matched to a gene: 12.

The V and J genes are TRBV20-1 and TRBJ1-6; D is uncertain. The CDR3 is made up of 15 amino acids. Germline CDR1 and CDR2: DFQATT and SNEGSKA (reference sequence). V was shortened by 0 bases and J by 9 bases, with 15 bases between the two germline ends. CDR3 amino acids: CSAREARGWGSPLHF. The CDR3 bases are TGCAGTGCTAGAGAGGCCCGAGGCTGGGGTTCACCCCTCCACTTT.

Many counts were recorded for this clonotype. The chain joins TRBV15 to TRBJ2-2, with 9 bases identical to TRBD2. This CDR3 has 17 residues. CDR1 is LNHNV, CDR2 YYDKDF, per germline (reference sequence). V shed 1 base and J 5 bases; nucleotides not matched to a gene: 8. The CDR3 is CATSRGGGALRTGELFF. As DNA, the CDR3 is TGTGCCACCAGCAGAGGCGGGGGGGCCTTGAGGACCGGGGAGCTGTTTTTT.

Ten or more counts support this clonotype. The rearrangement links TRBV20-1 to TRBJ2-1; a possible D gene is TRBD2 (5 bases). Trimming removed 0 bases at V and 3 bases at J, with 6 bases between. Germline V CDR1 and CDR2: DFQATT, SNEGSKA (reference sequence). This CDR3 region has 13 residues. This chain's CDR3 is CSARDRGYNEQFF. DNA of the CDR3: TGCAGTGCTAGAGATCGGGGCTACAATGAGCAGTTCTTC.

This clonotype was observed a few times. The genes are TRBV20-1 and TRBJ2-2; D gene ambiguous. Trimming took off 1 base at V and 7 bases at J, with 7 bases between the two ends. The CDR3 extends over 12 amino acids. The germline V gene has CDR1 DFQATT and CDR2 SNEGSKA (reference sequence). The CDR3: CSARGVIGELFF. CDR3 DNA sequence: TGCAGTGCTAGAGGGGTTATCGGGGAGCTGTTTTTT.

CDR3 coding DNA: TGCGCCAGCAGCCGGGGGGCCCACACTGAAGCTTTCTTT. It is translated as CASSRGAHTEAFF. The chain joins TRBV4-3 to TRBJ1-1; the D gene is possibly TRBD1 (6 bases). V was cut by 4 bases and J by 3 bases, with 9 bases left in between. Per germline, CDR1 LGHNA and CDR2 YSLEER. There are 13 residues in the CDR3.

The CDR3 DNA reads as TGTGCCAGCAGTTTATCTGGACAGGGTGCCGAGCAGTACTTC. Translation gives CASSLSGQGAEQYF. The rearrangement joins TRBV28 to TRBJ2-7, with 8 nucleotides matching TRBD1. The germline CDR1 and CDR2 sequences are MDHEN and SYDVKM. The CDR3 runs 14 residues. Unmatched junction bases numbered 5, after V lost 1 base and J lost 6 bases.

The genes are TRBV6-6 and TRBJ1-5; the D gene is possibly TRBD1 (6 bases). This CDR3 is built from 12 residues. Trimming took off 7 bases at V and 7 bases at J, with 11 bases between the two ends. CDR1 MNHNY and CDR2 SVGAGI come from the germline V gene (reference sequence). The CDR3 is CASMTGGQPQHF. The DNA of the CDR3 is TGTGCCAGCATGACAGGCGGGCAGCCCCAGCATTTT.